This TCR beta chain derives from a study of shared clonotypes between healthy human individuals. It was at deep level that the assay was run. TCRdb's table, derived via immunoSEQ multiplex PCR, lists solely in-frame clones and lacks some. The sample has about 680,000 clones, approximately 79% seen once; the top ten hold around 2%. This TCR came from a woman aged 30 to 39 in good health. Sequenced sample: memory CD4+ T cells sorted from blood. The sample's subset: CD45RA-negative fraction.

The CDR3 DNA is TGTGCCAGCAGCTTAGTCAGCTACTCCTACGAGCAGTACTTC. As protein: CASSLVSYSYEQYF. This chain uses TRBV7-2 with TRBJ2-7; D is ambiguous. CDR1 SGHTA and CDR2 FQGNSA come from the germline V gene. CDR3 length: 14 amino acids. Deletions cut 1 base from V and 0 bases from J, with 7 bases between.